These 24 T cell receptor beta chains share one sample of origin, sequenced in a study of TIL therapy for anti-PD-1-resistant metastatic lung cancer. The libraries were made with immunoSEQ v3. Clones were read by immunoSEQ multiplex PCR, and TCRdb kept only the in-frame ones, dropping some. The repertoire includes about 50,000 clones, 80% to 90% of them detected once, and approximately 5% sits in the top ten. Time point described: pre-treatment sample, taken before nivolumab and TIL therapy. The sample here was blood, taken at baseline. These TCRs come from a person between 25 and 79 years old with non-small cell lung cancer.

The chain combines TRBV9 with TRBJ2-5; the D gene is possibly TRBD1 (6 bases). Per germline, CDR1 SGDLS and CDR2 YYNGEE. CDR3 length equals 15 residues. With 4 bases removed from V and 5 bases from J, the gap between germline ends came to 18 bases. CDR3 sequence reads: CASSQAQQGRETQYF. CDR3 nucleotides: TGTGCCAGCAGCCAAGCTCAACAGGGACGGGAGACCCAGTACTTC.

This chain uses TRBV11-2 with TRBJ2-7; D is unclear. Trimming removed 7 bases at V and 2 bases at J, with 9 bases between. Per germline, CDR1 SGHAT and CDR2 FQNNGV. The CDR3 extends over 12 amino acids. The CDR3 protein is CASTLDPYEQYF. CDR3 in DNA: TGTGCCAGCACCCTAGACCCCTACGAGCAGTACTTC.

This sequence joins TRBV2 and TRBJ1-1, with D perhaps matching TRBD1 (5 bases). Germline values: CDR1 SNHLY, CDR2 FYNNEI. The CDR3 loop spans 16 amino acids. The V gene lost 7 bases and the J gene lost 4 bases, with 22 bases spanning the gap. The CDR3 DNA reads TGTGCCAGCAATCCGACAACCGGGGCGGGAGGCACTGAAGCTTTCTTT. Amino acids: CASNPTTGAGGTEAFF. Supplemented by reference TRBV2 and TRBJ1-1, the full variable domain reads EPEVTQTPSHQVTQMGQEVILRCVPISNHLYFYWYRQILGQKVEFLVSFYNNEISEKSEIFDDQFSVERPDGSNFTLKIRSTKLEDSAMYFCASNPTTGAGGTEAFFGQGTRLTVV.

This clone was picked up one time. The chain employs TRBV4-1 and TRBJ1-4, with a tentative D call TRBD1 (6 bases). V lost 5 bases and J lost 2, with 18 bases in between. This CDR3 has 17 residues. In germline, CDR1 is MGHRA, CDR2 YSYEKL. The CDR3 DNA sequence: TGCGCCAGCAGCAAGGCCGCCGCGGGGGGCACTAATGAAAAACTGTTTTTT. Translating gives CASSKAAAGGTNEKLFF.

The chain uses TRBV18 and TRBJ1-3, with a possible D match to TRBD1 (6 bases). Germline CDR1 reads KGHSH; CDR2 reads LQKENI. The CDR3 extends over 19 amino acids. V shed 0 bases and J shed 0 bases, with 18 bases lying between them. The CDR3, as DNA: TGTGCCAGCTCACCACCGGGACAAGTTAGGCCGAGCTCTGGAAACACCATATATTTT. Translation: CASSPPGQVRPSSGNTIYF.

This clone occurred once. J is TRBJ2-7 and V is TRBV28, with D possibly being TRBD2 (5 bases). The CDR3 is 17 residues long. V lost 6 bases and J lost 0, with 21 bases in between. From germline, CDR1 is MDHEN and CDR2 SYDVKM. The CDR3 nucleotides are TGTGCCAGCAGCCCCTCCACGCCCGGGAAAAGCTCCTACGAGCAGTACTTC. Its protein product is CASSPSTPGKSSYEQYF.

The V and J genes are TRBV7-2 and TRBJ2-2; D is uncertain. V shed 2 bases and J shed 2 bases, with 6 bases lying between them. CDR3 length: 14 amino acids. Germline CDR1 reads SGHTA; CDR2 reads FQGNSA. The CDR3 sequence is CASSLRPNTGELFF. The CDR3 DNA reads as TGTGCCAGCAGCTTACGGCCAAACACCGGGGAGCTGTTTTTT.

The chain carries TRBV5-5 and TRBJ1-4, with 7 bases fitting TRBD1. The CDR3 is 12 residues long. V gave up 4 bases and J gave up 8 bases; unmatched junction bases: 2. From germline, CDR1 is SGHKS and CDR2 YYEKEE (reference sequence). Here the CDR3 reads CASSQQGEKLFF. The CDR3 coding sequence is TGTGCCAGCAGCCAACAGGGGGAAAAACTGTTTTTT.

This clone was seen more than once but under ten times. The chain employs TRBV7-9 and TRBJ2-2, with D possibly TRBD2 on 6 matching bases. The CDR3 is 15 residues long. Germline V CDR1 and CDR2: SEHNR, FQNEAQ (reference sequence). Trimming cost V 5 bases and J 4 bases, with 14 bases left between them. Written as DNA, the CDR3 is TGTGCCAGCAGCGATAGACTAGATGGCACCGGGGAGCTGTTTTTT. Its protein product is CASSDRLDGTGELFF.

The rearrangement links TRBV11-3 to TRBJ2-7, with a possible D match to TRBD1 (7 bases). CDR1 is SGHNT, CDR2 YENEEA, per germline. This CDR3 is 13 amino acids long. Deletions cut 1 base from V and 7 bases from J, with 11 bases between. The CDR3 coding sequence is TGTGCCAGCAGCTTAGGGAGGGGGCGTGAGCAGTACTTC. Its translation is CASSLGRGREQYF.

This clone was observed a few times. The V and J genes are TRBV6-6 and TRBJ2-2; 10 bases are shared with TRBD1. The CDR3 is 16 residues long. Trimming cost V 6 bases and J 0 bases; bases outside gene matches: 4. The germline CDR1 and CDR2 sequences are MNHNY and SVGAGI (reference sequence). The DNA for the CDR3 is TGTGCCAGCAGCCCGGGACAGGGGACGAACACCGGGGAGCTGTTTTTT. The encoded protein is CASSPGQGTNTGELFF.

V and J are TRBV3-1 (or the pseudogene TRBV3-2) and TRBJ1-1, with TRBD1 matching 9 bases. Germline V gives CDR1 LGHDT, CDR2 YNNKEL (reference sequence). V lost 3 bases to trimming and J lost 5 bases; unmatched junction nucleotides: 1. This CDR3 comprises 13 residues. This CDR3 is CASSHGTGTEAFF. The CDR3, as DNA: TGTGCCAGCAGCCACGGGACAGGGACTGAAGCTTTCTTT.

The J gene is TRBJ2-1, the V gene TRBV28, with D unclear. Germline V gene sequence: CDR1 MDHEN, CDR2 SYDVKM. Trimming stripped 6 bases from V and 4 bases from J, with 10 bases between. The CDR3 totals 13 residues. Here the CDR3 reads CASSPASYNEQFF. Written as DNA, the CDR3 is TGTGCCAGCAGCCCGGCCTCTTACAATGAGCAGTTCTTC.

This clone has only a few counts. The chain combines TRBV3-1 (or the pseudogene TRBV3-2) with TRBJ2-1, with 9 bases aligning to TRBD1. Germline V gene lookup returns CDR1 LGHDT and CDR2 YNNKEL (reference sequence). There are 14 residues in the CDR3. J gave up 9 bases and V 5 bases, and 8 bases lay outside the gene matches. CDR3: CASSYRGREGEQFF. CDR3 DNA sequence: TGTGCCAGCAGCTACAGGGGGCGTGAGGGTGAGCAGTTCTTC.

V gene TRBV2 combines with J gene TRBJ2-2, with D possibly matching TRBD1 (5 bases). Trimming removed 6 bases at V and 5 bases at J, with 10 bases between. Germline assignment: CDR1 SNHLY and CDR2 FYNNEI. This CDR3 region has 13 residues. CDR3 amino acids: CASSPSGTGELFF. The CDR3 DNA sequence: TGTGCCAGCAGCCCTTCAGGGACCGGGGAGCTGTTTTTT.

V gene TRBV7-8 combines with J gene TRBJ1-1; no definite D call. Germline-derived CDR1 and CDR2 are SGHVS and FQNEAQ. This CDR3 contains 13 residues. The V gene lost 4 bases and the J gene lost 12 bases, with 18 bases spanning the gap. The CDR3 protein is CASSYPSQSSPFF. CDR3 DNA sequence: TGTGCCAGCAGCTACCCCTCGCAGAGTTCGCCTTTCTTT.

The rearrangement links TRBV10-3 to TRBJ1-2, with 8 positions matching TRBD1. This CDR3 is built from 15 residues. Unmatched junction bases numbered 11, after V lost 3 bases and J lost 8 bases. Germline V gene sequence: CDR1 ENHRY, CDR2 SYGVKD. CDR3: CAISELAGGGEGYTF. Written as DNA, the CDR3 is TGTGCCATCAGTGAATTAGCAGGGGGCGGAGAGGGCTACACCTTC.

The gene calls are TRBV24-1 and TRBJ2-7; 7 bases are shared with TRBD1. V was pared by 5 bases and J by 3 bases, with 3 bases of the junction left unmatched. This CDR3 contains 13 residues. Germline values: CDR1 KGHDR, CDR2 SFDVKD. The CDR3 region has the DNA TGTGCCACCAGTGTACCAGGGGGCTACGAGCAGTACTTC. It codes for CATSVPGGYEQYF.

V gene TRBV28 combines with J gene TRBJ2-1, with D perhaps matching TRBD2 (6 bases). V lost 6 bases to trimming and J lost 0 bases, with 15 bases between them. The CDR3 consists of 16 residues. Germline V gene sequence: CDR1 MDHEN, CDR2 SYDVKM. CDR3 region: CASSSWRGGSYNEQFF. Here the CDR3 DNA reads TGTGCCAGCAGCTCCTGGCGGGGAGGCTCCTACAATGAGCAGTTCTTC.

The table lists this clone with a count of one. V is TRBV6-5 and J is TRBJ2-1; D possibly corresponds to TRBD2 (6 bases). The CDR3 loop spans 14 amino acids. Trimming stripped 2 bases from V and 8 bases from J, with 13 bases between. Germline loops: CDR1 MNHEY, CDR2 SVGAGI. As DNA, the CDR3 is TGTGCCAGCAGTTACGGATTGGGGGACTATGAGCAGTTCTTC. This codes for CASSYGLGDYEQFF.

The chain employs TRBV4-2 and TRBJ1-5; 7 positions agree with TRBD1. The CDR3 has 18 residues. In germline, CDR1 is LGHNA, CDR2 YNFKEQ. The V gene end was trimmed by 0 bases and the J gene end by 2 bases; junction bases not matched to a gene: 10. The CDR3 nucleotides are TGTGCCAGCAGCCAAGAAACATTTGACAGGGCGGGCAATCAGCCCCAGCATTTT. Residues: CASSQETFDRAGNQPQHF.

This chain connects TRBV15 to TRBJ2-7; 11 nucleotides match TRBD2. The CDR3 is 17 amino acids. The germline gives CDR1 LNHNV, CDR2 YYDKDF (reference sequence). Losses at the gene ends were 0 bases for V and 1 base for J; bases not matched to a gene: 5. As DNA, the CDR3 is TGTGCCACCAGCAGAGAGGGGACTAGCGGCGTGTCCTACGAGCAGTACTTC. Its translation is CATSREGTSGVSYEQYF.

This chain connects TRBV15 to TRBJ1-6, with TRBD1 matching 8 bases. Germline V CDR1 and CDR2: LNHNV, YYDKDF (reference sequence). The CDR3 is made up of 17 amino acids. Losses at the gene ends were 3 bases for V and 0 bases for J; bases not matched to a gene: 4. CDR3 DNA: TGTGCCACCAGCAGGGGGACAGGAAGCTCCTATAATTCACCCCTCCACTTT. Encoded protein: CATSRGTGSSYNSPLHF.

About this clone itself: The junction and the germline gene differ at one end; a read error may be behind it. The CDR3 sequence is CGRSNQPQHF. The CDR3 region has the DNA TGCGGCCGAAGCAATCAGCCCCAGCATTTT. The chain carries TRBV6-5 and TRBJ1-5, with D unclear. Germline V gives CDR1 MNHEY, CDR2 SVGAGI. The CDR3 spans 10 residues.